One sample yielded the 22 T cell receptor beta chains listed below, sequenced in a study of blood T cell repertoires in COVID-19. The protocol was immunoSEQ multiplex PCR, while the TCRdb copy is restricted to in-frame clones and leaves out a portion. The data contain roughly 240,000 clones, approximately 86% of them seen just once; the ten biggest clones take up 1.5% to 2%. The sample was peripheral blood. The receptors were gathered from a woman aged 60-70 years who had recovered from COVID-19.

This clone was seen a single time. V is TRBV4-1 and J is TRBJ2-3, with D unclear. CDR1 and CDR2 (germline): MGHRA, YSYEKL. This CDR3 region has 15 residues. Trimming pared 0 bases from V and 2 bases from J, leaving 9 bases between. The CDR3 DNA follows: TGCGCCAGCAGCCAAGATAATCTACTCACAGATACGCAGTATTTT. Translation: CASSQDNLLTDTQYF.

The genes are TRBV7-2 and TRBJ2-7; perhaps TRBD1 as D (6 bases). V dropped 5 bases and J dropped 6 bases, with 17 bases sitting between them. Germline CDR1 reads SGHTA; CDR2 reads FQGNSA. The CDR3 extends over 14 amino acids. The CDR3 DNA follows: TGTGCCAGCAGCCACTCCACAGGGAACGGCGAGCAGTACTTC. Amino acid sequence: CASSHSTGNGEQYF.

The chain carries TRBV2 and TRBJ2-2; D is possibly TRBD1 (6 bases). Trimming left V 8 bases short and J 7 bases short, with 20 bases between. The CDR3 totals 15 residues. Per the germline V gene, CDR1 is SNHLY and CDR2 is FYNNEI. The CDR3 DNA reads TGTGCCAGCTACCCGGGCCTTACAGGGATCGGGGAGCTGTTTTTT. It specifies CASYPGLTGIGELFF.

The chain links TRBV7-2 to TRBJ2-1; 14 positions match TRBD2. J lost 0 bases, V lost 4 bases, and 8 bases had no gene match. The CDR3 contains 19 residues. Germline V gene sequence: CDR1 SGHTA, CDR2 FQGNSA. For the CDR3, the DNA is TGTGCCAGCAGCTCCCCCCGACTAGCGGGGGGGGGCTCCTACAATGAGCAGTTCTTC. It is translated as CASSSPRLAGGGSYNEQFF.

The genes are TRBV11-2 and TRBJ2-7; 7 bases are a match to TRBD1. The CDR3 totals 15 residues. The germline gives CDR1 SGHAT, CDR2 FQNNGV. With V trimmed by 2 bases and J by 0 bases, 4 bases remained unmatched. CDR3 amino acids: CASSLNRDSSYEQYF. The DNA of the CDR3 is TGTGCCAGCAGCTTAAACCGGGACAGCTCCTACGAGCAGTACTTC.

This sequence joins TRBV4-1 and TRBJ2-3, with D possibly matching TRBD1 (6 bases). The ends were cut back, 0 bases at V and 0 bases at J, with 13 bases in the middle. CDR1 MGHRA and CDR2 YSYEKL come from the germline V gene. The CDR3 length is 17 residues. The CDR3 DNA reads TGCGCCAGCAGCCAAGACTGGGGGACAACTAGCACAGATACGCAGTATTTT. The encoded protein is CASSQDWGTTSTDTQYF.

This rearrangement joins TRBV5-6 to TRBJ2-3, with TRBD1 as a possible D gene (5 bases). The ends were cut back, 0 bases at V and 4 bases at J, with 18 bases in the middle. The germline CDR1 and CDR2 sequences are SGHDT and YYEEEE. The CDR3 sequence is 17 residues long. The CDR3 bases are TGTGCCAGCAGCTTGGTGTTTTTCACAGGTGGGGCAGATACGCAGTATTTT. Translation: CASSLVFFTGGADTQYF.

The chain carries TRBV5-1 and TRBJ2-5, with D possibly being TRBD2 (6 bases). The germline CDR1 and CDR2 sequences are SGHRS and YFSETQ. V was clipped by 3 bases and J by 5 bases, with 14 bases between them. This CDR3 has 14 residues. CDR3 in amino acids: CASSYTSLGETQYF. The CDR3 bases are TGCGCCAGCAGCTACACTAGCTTAGGCGAGACCCAGTACTTC.

The J gene is TRBJ2-7, the V gene TRBV11-1; 9 nucleotides align to TRBD2. Per the germline V gene, CDR1 is SGHAT and CDR2 is FQDESV (reference sequence). Losses at the gene ends were 3 bases for V and 6 bases for J; bases not matched to a gene: 12. CDR3 length equals 16 residues. The CDR3 is CASSFVVGGGVFEQYF. DNA for the CDR3: TGTGCCAGCAGCTTCGTCGTCGGCGGGGGGGTATTCGAGCAGTACTTC.

The V and J genes are TRBV6-5 and TRBJ1-2, with unresolved D. Trimming removed 11 bases from V and 7 bases from J, with 14 bases in between. Germline V gene sequence: CDR1 MNHEY, CDR2 SVGAGI. The CDR3 contains 11 residues. In DNA, the CDR3 is TGTGCCGCCCTGGAGGGTCTTGGCTACACCTTC. This sequence encodes CAALEGLGYTF.

The V call is TRBV5-6, the J call TRBJ2-7; a possible D gene is TRBD2 (6 bases). V lost 5 bases, J lost 2 bases, and 14 bases lay in between. Germline V lookup: CDR1 SGHDT, CDR2 YYEEEE. The CDR3 extends over 14 amino acids. The CDR3 DNA reads as TGTGCCAGCAGTCGTGCGGGGACGACCTACGAGCAGTACTTC. Translated, it gives CASSRAGTTYEQYF.

CDR3 loop: CASSKTANYGYTF. The CDR3 DNA reads as TGTGCCAGCAGCAAGACAGCTAACTATGGCTACACCTTC. The chain joins TRBV5-6 to TRBJ1-2, with D perhaps TRBD1 (5 bases). The ends were cut back, 4 bases at V and 0 bases at J, with 7 bases in the middle. CDR1 is SGHDT and CDR2 is YYEEEE in the germline V gene. The CDR3 sequence is 13 residues long.

The rearrangement links TRBV5-6 to TRBJ2-2; the match to TRBD2 covers 8 bases. Germline CDR1 SGHDT, CDR2 YYEEEE. V lost 4 bases to trimming and J lost 4 bases; unmatched junction nucleotides: 6. The CDR3 consists of 15 residues. The CDR3 loop is CASSPGTRFTGELFF. CDR3 nucleotides: TGTGCCAGCAGCCCCGGGACTAGGTTCACCGGGGAGCTGTTTTTT.

The chain links TRBV5-4 to TRBJ2-6, with TRBD1 matching 12 bases. The CDR3 has 18 residues. V shed 4 bases, J shed 4 bases, and the junction held 9 bases outside the gene matches. Germline V gene lookup returns CDR1 SGHNT and CDR2 YYREEE (reference sequence). CDR3 in amino acids: CASSRGQGAGGGANVLTF. The DNA for the CDR3 is TGTGCCAGCAGCCGGGGACAGGGGGCAGGGGGAGGGGCCAACGTCCTGACTTTC.

This clone was observed once. CDR3 nucleotide sequence: TGTGCCAGCACCTCAAGAGGACCCGCGGGCGATTACGAGCAGTACTTC. Translated, it gives CASTSRGPAGDYEQYF. V usage is TRBV7-2 and J usage is TRBJ2-7; D perhaps matches TRBD2 (5 bases). V shed 7 bases and J shed 4 bases, with 23 bases lying between them. Germline V gene data show CDR1 as SGHTA and CDR2 as FQGNSA. The CDR3 contains 16 residues. The full variable domain, in which reference TRBV7-2 and TRBJ2-7 provide the parts outside the CDR3, is GAGVSQSPSNKVTEKGKDVELRCDPISGHTALYWYRQSLGQGLEFLIYFQGNSAPDKSGLPSDRFSAERTGGSVSTLTIQRTQQEDSAVYLCASTSRGPAGDYEQYFGPGTRLTVT.

The J gene is TRBJ1-6, the V gene TRBV10-1; 10 bases align to TRBD1. In germline, CDR1 is WNHNN, CDR2 SYGVQD (reference sequence). The CDR3 loop spans 12 amino acids. With V trimmed by 6 bases and J by 10 bases, 0 bases remained unmatched. The CDR3 DNA is TGCGCCAGCAGGGACAGGGGGTCACCCCTCCACTTT. Protein product: CASRDRGSPLHF.

The chain carries TRBV3-1 (or the pseudogene TRBV3-2) and TRBJ2-5; TRBD2 matches 10 bases. After removal of 2 bases from V and 2 bases from J, the junction contained 2 bases not matched to a gene. The length of the CDR3 is 15 residues. Germline loops: CDR1 LGHDT, CDR2 YNNKEL (reference sequence). The CDR3 nucleotides are TGTGCCAGCAGCCAAACTAGCGGGGTACAAGAGACCCAGTACTTC. It yields the protein CASSQTSGVQETQYF.

The chain has TRBV15 and TRBJ2-7; 11 bases map to TRBD2. With 1 base clipped from V and 3 bases from J, the junction kept 8 bases outside the gene matches. The CDR3 length is 17 residues. Germline V gene data show CDR1 as LNHNV and CDR2 as YYDKDF (reference sequence). CDR3 protein: CATSRVSILAGDYEQYF. In DNA form, the CDR3 reads TGTGCCACCAGCAGAGTATCTATACTAGCGGGGGACTACGAGCAGTACTTC.

The V call is TRBV10-3, the J call TRBJ1-5; no firm D call. The CDR3 covers 14 residues. Per the germline V gene, CDR1 is ENHRY and CDR2 is SYGVKD. The V end was cut by 3 bases, the J end by 0 bases, with 6 bases between. Here the CDR3 reads CAISDSNSNQPQHF. The CDR3 DNA reads as TGTGCCATCAGTGATTCCAATAGCAATCAGCCCCAGCATTTT.

The chain recombines TRBV7-9 with TRBJ2-5; D might be TRBD2 (6 bases). CDR1 is SEHNR, CDR2 FQNEAQ, per germline (reference sequence). The V end was cut by 5 bases, the J end by 4 bases, with 17 bases between. The CDR3 has 15 residues. As DNA, the CDR3 is TGTGCCAGCAGCCCCGGGACTGTTCGGGGAGAGACCCAGTACTTC. Protein product: CASSPGTVRGETQYF.

This chain uses TRBV19 with TRBJ1-3; D perhaps matches TRBD1 (6 bases). Germline V gene sequence: CDR1 LNHDA, CDR2 SQIVND (reference sequence). The CDR3 spans 16 residues. V dropped 5 bases and J dropped 0 bases, with 14 bases sitting between them. The CDR3 bases are TGTGCCAGTAGTTCTTACCAGGACAGCTCTGGAAACACCATATATTTT. Translated: CASSSYQDSSGNTIYF.

This chain links TRBV3-1 (or the pseudogene TRBV3-2) with TRBJ2-2; TRBD2 matches 15 bases. CDR3 length: 14 residues. Trimming at V came to 11 bases and at J to 5 bases, leaving 3 bases not matched to a gene. The V gene's germline CDR1 is LGHDT and CDR2 YNNKEL (reference sequence). This CDR3 reads CAGGTSGGTGELFF. In DNA, the CDR3 is TGTGCCGGCGGGACTAGCGGGGGGACCGGGGAGCTGTTTTTT.